The 2 T cell receptor beta chains reported below all come from one sample, sequenced in a study of regulatory T cells in long-lasting Graves disease. Building the TCR beta libraries relied on iRepertoire HTBI primers, and CDR3 regions underwent Arm-PCR. MiXCR, run by TCRdb on the multiplex PCR reads, gives a single entry per CDR3 protein. This sample has approximately 210,000 distinct CDR3 sequences; around 20% occur once, and the top ten carry approximately 24%. The time point is: newly diagnosed GD, antithyroid drugs for less than 3 months. With RNA extracted from PBMCs as input, the TCR library was made. The sequences come from peripheral blood mononuclear cells (PBMCs), collected at new diagnosis, from a patient treated with antithyroid drugs. The source is a female donor with Graves disease.

Many counts were recorded for this clonotype. The chain carries TRBV24-1 and TRBJ2-3; 9 bases are shared with TRBD1. The CDR3 is 19 amino acids. Trimming removed 5 bases from V and 2 bases from J; junction bases left unmatched: 16. Looked up from germline, CDR1 is KGHDR and CDR2 is SFDVKD. CDR3 coding DNA: TGTGCCACCAGTGCGGTCCCGGGACAGGGCTGGACTTCCACAGATACGCAGTATTTT. Its translation: CATSAVPGQGWTSTDTQYF.

The chain uses TRBV19 and TRBJ1-5; D is undetermined. Germline V CDR1 and CDR2: LNHDA, SQIVND (reference sequence). V lost 1 base, J lost 9 bases, and 13 bases lay in between. CDR3 length equals 14 residues. CDR3 in amino acids: CASSIVGGIGPQHF. CDR3 DNA: TGTGCCAGTAGTATAGTGGGTGGGATCGGGCCCCAGCATTTT.